This T cell receptor (beta chain) was identified in a study of blood T cells in healthy people across ages. About the study: Template switching recovered approximately one barcoded beta molecule for every two T cells.

Regarding the study as a whole: Measured against age, TCR beta diversity per million T cells decreased in a roughly linear manner.

A second PCR, run for about 7 to 11 cycles, used a sample-barcoded 5' primer plus a J-beta primer mix. A template-switch adaptor that had 12 random nucleotides put a tag on each cDNA molecule. A single record per CDR3 protein comes from TCRdb applying MiXCR to the 5' RACE reads. The table lists 1.5 million to 2 million distinct CDR3 sequences, 49% of them singletons. This clonotype showed up just a few times. Its antigen is as yet unknown. With 1 base removed from V and 5 bases from J, the gap between germline ends came to 18 bases. Germline V CDR1 and CDR2: LGHNA, YNFKEQ. The CDR3 extends over 16 amino acids.

The sequencing input was blood. The clonotype comes from a woman aged 40 to 55 in good health. The J gene is TRBJ2-7, the V gene TRBV4-2, with D possibly being TRBD1 or TRBD2 (6 bases each). CDR3 DNA sequence: TGTGCCAGCAGCCAAGGGGGGGCAGGGGAGCGTCACGAGCAGTACTTC. Amino acids: CASSQGGAGERHEQYF.